This T cell receptor (beta chain) was sequenced for a study of blood T cell repertoires in COVID-19. Study overall: COVID-19 samples collected from the United States, Italy and Spain covered acute and convalescent phases.

Original handling: Reference gene primer amplification yielded estimated nucleated cell counts. Clones were read by immunoSEQ multiplex PCR, and TCRdb kept only the in-frame ones, dropping some. V and J calls and clone size come straight from that table; D and trimming were deduced from the DNA. The sample shows about 270,000 clones, over 75% of them seen only once. Trimming cost V 1 base and J 12 bases; bases outside gene matches: 3. Per the germline V gene, CDR1 is SGHRS and CDR2 is YFSETQ. CDR3 size: 14 residues. The chain employs TRBV5-1 and TRBJ2-1; TRBD2 aligns across 14 bases. Sequences were obtained from PBMCs or T cells enriched from blood (not recorded which). This clonotype was sampled from a woman in her fifties or sixties with acute COVID-19. CDR3 coding DNA: TGCGCCAGCAGCTTGCCCGGGACTAGCGGGGGGCAGTTCTTC. It translates to CASSLPGTSGGQFF.